This T cell receptor beta chain is drawn from a study of patients and donors after allogeneic stem cell transplantation. This clonotype was seen ten or more times. TCRdb processed the RT-PCR reads anew with MiXCR; each CDR3 protein has one entry. Here the sample spans hundreds of thousands of distinct CDR3 sequences, under 20% being singletons. Unmatched junction bases numbered 10, after V lost 4 bases and J lost 5 bases. The CDR3 runs to 16 residues. Germline CDR1 is ENHRY and CDR2 is SYGVKD. The chain carries TRBV10-3 and TRBJ2-2; 7 nucleotides agree with TRBD2. The TCR originated in a human donor who was either an allogeneic HSCT recipient or a stem cell or donor lymphocyte infusion donor (not recorded which). It is not recorded whose cells these are; they may come from a transplant donor. What was sequenced was blood, either unsorted or a sorted T cell fraction (not recorded which). CDR3: CAISVGLVGVTGELFF. CDR3 coding DNA: TGTGCCATCAGTGTTGGACTAGTCGGCGTGACCGGGGAGCTGTTTTTT.